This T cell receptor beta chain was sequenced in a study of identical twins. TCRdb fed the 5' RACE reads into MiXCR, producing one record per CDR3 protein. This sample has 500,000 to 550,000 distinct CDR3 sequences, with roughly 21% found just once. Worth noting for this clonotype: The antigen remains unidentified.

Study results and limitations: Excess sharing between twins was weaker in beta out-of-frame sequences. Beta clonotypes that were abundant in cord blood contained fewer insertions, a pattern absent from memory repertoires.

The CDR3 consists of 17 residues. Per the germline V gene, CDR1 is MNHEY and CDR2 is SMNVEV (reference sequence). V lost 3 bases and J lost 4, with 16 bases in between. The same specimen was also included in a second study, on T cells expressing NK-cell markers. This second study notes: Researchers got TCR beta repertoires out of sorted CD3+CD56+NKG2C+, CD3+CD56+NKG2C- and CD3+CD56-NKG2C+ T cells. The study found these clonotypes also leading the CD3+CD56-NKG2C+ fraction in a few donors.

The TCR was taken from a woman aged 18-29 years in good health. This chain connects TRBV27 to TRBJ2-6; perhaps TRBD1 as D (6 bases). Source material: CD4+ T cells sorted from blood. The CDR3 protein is CASSFATGLPGANVLTF. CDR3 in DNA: TGTGCCAGCAGTTTCGCCACAGGGCTCCCCGGGGCCAACGTCCTGACTTTC.